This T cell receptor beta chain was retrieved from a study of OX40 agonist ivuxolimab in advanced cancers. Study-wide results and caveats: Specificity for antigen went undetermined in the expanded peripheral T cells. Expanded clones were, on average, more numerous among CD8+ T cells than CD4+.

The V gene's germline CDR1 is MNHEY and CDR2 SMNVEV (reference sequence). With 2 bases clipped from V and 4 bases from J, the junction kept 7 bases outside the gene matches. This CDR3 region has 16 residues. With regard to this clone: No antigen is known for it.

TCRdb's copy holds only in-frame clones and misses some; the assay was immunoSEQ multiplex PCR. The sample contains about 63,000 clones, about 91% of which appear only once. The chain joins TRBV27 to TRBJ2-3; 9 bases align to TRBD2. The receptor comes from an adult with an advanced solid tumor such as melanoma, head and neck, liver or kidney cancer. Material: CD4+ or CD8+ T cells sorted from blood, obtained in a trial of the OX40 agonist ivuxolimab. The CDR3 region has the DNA TGTGCCAGCAGTTTACTAGGCGGGAGGGCCTCAGATACGCAGTATTTT. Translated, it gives CASSLLGGRASDTQYF.